This is a list of T cell receptor beta chains from one sample in a study of a mutant IDH1 vaccine in newly diagnosed glioma. Generated by immunoSEQ multiplex PCR, the TCRdb table keeps only in-frame clones and is missing some. The profile shows fewer than 35,000 clones, about 80% of them singletons. The antigens of these receptors remain unknown. Specimen: PBMCs, collected from a glioma patient whose treatment included an IDH1 peptide vaccine. The source of these receptors is a man aged 25-45 years with glioma. Both conserved end residues are part of each CDR3. The order of the fields is CDR3 protein, CDR3 DNA, D gene, J gene, clone size, V gene. D genes are given only for firm matches. Part of the rows lack a size; the others show once, few, many or a class for expanded clones.

CDR3: CAWSVPGTPKRDTQYF; DNA: TGTGCCTGGAGTGTACCCGGGACACCAAAAAGGGATACGCAGTATTTT; D: NA; J: TRBJ2-3; size: NA; V: TRBV30
CDR3: CAVTYNEQFF; DNA: TGTGCAGTCACCTACAATGAGCAGTTCTTC; D: NA; J: TRBJ2-1; size: few; V: TRBV30
CDR3: CAWRTPGGNPGNTIYF; DNA: TGTGCCTGGCGAACCCCAGGGGGAAACCCGGGAAACACCATATATTTT; D: TRBD1; J: TRBJ1-3; size: NA; V: TRBV30
CDR3: CASSQDGTENLQETQYF; DNA: TGTGCCAGCAGCCAAGACGGGACAGAGAACCTACAAGAGACCCAGTACTTC; D: TRBD1; J: TRBJ2-5; size: NA; V: TRBV14
CDR3: CTSSRTGAPDTQYF; DNA: TGTACCAGCAGTCGGACAGGGGCTCCAGATACGCAGTATTTT; D: TRBD1; J: TRBJ2-3; size: NA; V: TRBV6-5
CDR3: CATRDREYEQYF; DNA: TGTGCCACCCGGGACAGGGAATACGAGCAGTACTTC; D: TRBD1; J: TRBJ2-7; size: medium-sized; V: TRBV10-3
CDR3: CASSLGWISNQPQHF; DNA: TGTGCCAGCAGCTTGGGGTGGATTAGCAATCAGCCCCAGCATTTT; D: NA; J: TRBJ1-5; size: NA; V: TRBV5-6
CDR3: CASSTGGTENQPQHF; DNA: TGTGCCAGCTCAACAGGGGGGACAGAAAATCAGCCCCAGCATTTT; D: TRBD1; J: TRBJ1-5; size: NA; V: TRBV18
CDR3: CASTMGGGPEETQYF; DNA: TGTGCCAGCACCATGGGTGGGGGGCCAGAAGAGACCCAGTACTTC; D: NA; J: TRBJ2-5; size: NA; V: TRBV6-5
CDR3: CASSQVLGTGYGYTF; DNA: TGTGCCAGCAGCCAAGTATTAGGGACGGGGTATGGCTACACCTTC; D: NA; J: TRBJ1-2; size: NA; V: TRBV14
CDR3: CASSLDRGSYEQYF; DNA: TGTGCCAGCAGCTTGGACAGGGGATCCTACGAGCAGTACTTC; D: TRBD1; J: TRBJ2-7; size: NA; V: TRBV5-4
CDR3: CASSMGLWEPQIGTQYF; DNA: TGTGCCAGTAGTATGGGGCTTTGGGAACCCCAAATTGGGACCCAGTACTTC; D: NA; J: TRBJ2-5; size: NA; V: TRBV19
CDR3: CSVGTGFGDEQYF; DNA: TGCAGCGTTGGCACAGGGTTCGGCGACGAGCAGTACTTC; D: NA; J: TRBJ2-7; size: NA; V: TRBV29-1
CDR3: CATGTGGTEAFF; DNA: TGTGCCACCGGAACAGGGGGCACTGAAGCTTTCTTT; D: TRBD1; J: TRBJ1-1; size: NA; V: TRBV6-5
CDR3: CASSPGPGNQPQHF; DNA: TGTGCCAGCAGCCCCGGGCCGGGCAATCAGCCCCAGCATTTT; D: NA; J: TRBJ1-5; size: NA; V: TRBV7-2
CDR3: CASSDQTGRASSYNEQFF; DNA: TGTGCCAGCAGTGACCAGACAGGAAGGGCTAGTTCCTACAATGAGCAGTTCTTC; D: NA; J: TRBJ2-1; size: NA; V: TRBV6-1
CDR3: CASTVPGLGGEKLFF; DNA: TGTGCCAGCACCGTCCCCGGCCTCGGGGGAGAAAAACTGTTTTTT; D: NA; J: TRBJ1-4; size: NA; V: TRBV7-2
CDR3: CASSSSTGSGNYEQYF; DNA: TGCGCCAGCAGCTCCTCGACAGGGAGTGGGAACTACGAGCAGTACTTC; D: TRBD1; J: TRBJ2-7; size: NA; V: TRBV5-1
CDR3: CASSISSLDAQHF; DNA: TGTGCCAGTAGTATTAGCAGCCTTGATGCCCAGCATTTT; D: NA; J: TRBJ1-5; size: few; V: TRBV19
CDR3: CASMRNYGYTF; DNA: TGTGCCAGTATGAGGAACTATGGCTACACCTTC; D: NA; J: TRBJ1-2; size: NA; V: TRBV19
CDR3: CASSASSGSIYEQYF; DNA: TGTGCCAGCAGCGCTAGTAGCGGGAGTATTTACGAGCAGTACTTC; D: TRBD2; J: TRBJ2-7; size: NA; V: TRBV7-6
CDR3: CASSPQGSDQPQHF; DNA: TGTGCCAGCAGCCCCCAGGGTAGCGATCAGCCCCAGCATTTT; D: NA; J: TRBJ1-5; size: NA; V: TRBV6-5
CDR3: CASSRDRDPTF; DNA: TGTGCCAGCAGTCGCGACAGGGATCCGACCTTC; D: TRBD1; J: TRBJ2-7; size: NA; V: TRBV6-1
CDR3: CASGSVGSQFF; DNA: TGTGCCAGCGGGTCGGTCGGGTCACAGTTCTTC; D: NA; J: TRBJ2-1; size: NA; V: TRBV9
CDR3: CASSTTSGANVLTF; DNA: TGCGCCAGCAGCACGACTTCTGGGGCCAACGTCCTGACTTTC; D: NA; J: TRBJ2-6; size: NA; V: TRBV5-1
CDR3: CASSPLQDEQYF; DNA: TGTGCCAGCAGCCCCTTGCAGGACGAGCAGTACTTC; D: NA; J: TRBJ2-7; size: NA; V: TRBV5-5
CDR3: CASTDSQVLNYEQYF; DNA: TGTGCCAGCACCGACTCCCAGGTCCTCAACTACGAGCAGTACTTC; D: NA; J: TRBJ2-7; size: NA; V: TRBV2
CDR3: CASSSPVLGNQPQHF; DNA: TGTGCCAGTAGTTCACCCGTGCTGGGCAATCAGCCCCAGCATTTT; D: NA; J: TRBJ1-5; size: NA; V: TRBV19
CDR3: CASSLVSGRVETQYF; DNA: TGTGCCAGCAGCTTAGTATCGGGCAGGGTAGAGACCCAGTACTTC; D: NA; J: TRBJ2-5; size: NA; V: TRBV7-9
CDR3: CASSFRQTNSPLHF; DNA: TGTGCCAGCAGCTTTCGACAGACTAATTCACCCCTCCACTTT; D: NA; J: TRBJ1-6; size: NA; V: TRBV7-9